Described below is a single TCR beta chain sequence and its context. Its antigen is unknown. The entry originates in a study of cytomegalovirus exposure and HLA in healthy donors. Turning to the study itself: Around 89 million unique TCRs from HLA-typed donors made up an early data release. Findings and limits, study-wide: It was reported that the classifier diagnosed cytomegalovirus status with high specificity and sensitivity in both the original and validation cohorts. Later analysis identified a missense DCLRE1C variant that was linked to TCR beta V- and J-gene trimming.

The PCR contained 60 Vbeta and 13 Jbeta primers. TCRdb keeps only in-frame clones here, not all; method: immunoSEQ multiplex PCR. The clone table shows under 100,000 clones, with the ten largest holding about 4.2%. Germline V gene data show CDR1 as GTSNPN and CDR2 as SVGIG (reference sequence). The CDR3 length is 14 residues. Sequenced input: PBMCs. This chain joins TRBV30 and TRBJ2-5; the match to TRBD1 covers 7 bases. The J call may be incorrect, as the DNA end agrees better with TRBJ2-7. The receptor comes from a young man in good health and CMV-seronegative. The CDR3 DNA sequence: TGTGCCTGGAGTGCCGGGACAGTTCCCTACGAGCAGTACTTC. Translation: CAWSAGTVPYEQYF.